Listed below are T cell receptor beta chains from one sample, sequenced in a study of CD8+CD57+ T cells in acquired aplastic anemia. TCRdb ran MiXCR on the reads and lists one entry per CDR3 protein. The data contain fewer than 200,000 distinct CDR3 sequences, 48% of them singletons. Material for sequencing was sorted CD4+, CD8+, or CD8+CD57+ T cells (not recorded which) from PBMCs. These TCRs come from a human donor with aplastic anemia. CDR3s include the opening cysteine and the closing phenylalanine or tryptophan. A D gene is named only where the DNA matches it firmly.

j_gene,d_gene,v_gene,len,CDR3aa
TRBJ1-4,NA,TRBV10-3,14,CAISEGRRDEKLFF
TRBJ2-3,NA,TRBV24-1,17,CATSDLPRGGSTDTQYF
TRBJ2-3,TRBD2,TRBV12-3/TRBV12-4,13,CASKLAGTDTQYF
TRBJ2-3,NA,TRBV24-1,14,CATSVGSSTDTQYF
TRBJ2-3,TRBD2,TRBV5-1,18,CASSLVLAGAFSADTQYF
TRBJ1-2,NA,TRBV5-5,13,CASSLGADYGYTF
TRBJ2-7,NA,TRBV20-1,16,CSARGDPRSDTYEQYF
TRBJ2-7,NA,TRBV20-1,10,CSVLRDEQYF
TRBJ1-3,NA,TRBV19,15,CASSTPRGSGNTIYF
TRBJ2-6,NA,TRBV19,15,CASDSGGAGANVLTF
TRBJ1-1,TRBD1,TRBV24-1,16,CATSDTKSTGDTEAFF
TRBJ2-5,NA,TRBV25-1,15,CASSLVWGTQETQYF
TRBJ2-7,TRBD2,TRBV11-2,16,CASSPLETSGSYEQYF
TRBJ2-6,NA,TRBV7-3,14,CASSFGPGANVLTF
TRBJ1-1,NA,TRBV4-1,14,CASSQPIMNTEAFF
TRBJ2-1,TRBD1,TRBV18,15,CASSPDRVRNNEQFF
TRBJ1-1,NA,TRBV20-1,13,CSARDGAGLEAFF
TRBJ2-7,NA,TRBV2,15,CASSPRGASSYEQYF
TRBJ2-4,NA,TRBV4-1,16,CASSPAGALAKNIQYF
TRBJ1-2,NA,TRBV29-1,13,CSVEHLADYGYTF
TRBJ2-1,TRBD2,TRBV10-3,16,CAISPSGGASYNEQFF
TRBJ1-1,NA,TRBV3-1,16,CASSQDPRGWNTEAFF
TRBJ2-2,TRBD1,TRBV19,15,CASTVGQGFPGELFF
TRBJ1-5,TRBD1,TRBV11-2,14,CASSAGGSNQPQHF
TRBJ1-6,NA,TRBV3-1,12,CASSQADSPLHF
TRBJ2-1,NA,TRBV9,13,CASSVGGSHEQFF
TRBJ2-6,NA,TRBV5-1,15,CASSSQGSGANVLTF